The rows below give T cell receptor beta chains drawn from one sample of a study of blood T cell repertoires in COVID-19. TCRdb's copy holds only in-frame clones and misses some; the assay was immunoSEQ multiplex PCR. Of some 520,000 clones in the sample, 80% to 90% were seen once. The sequenced sample was peripheral blood. These receptors all come from a man in his late teens or twenties with COVID-19, enrolled during active disease. The CDR3 runs from the conserved cysteine through the conserved F or W. The D gene is left open where the match is weak. Clone sizes are given selectively: once, few, many, or a class where the clone is expanded.

TRBV7-7,TRBJ2-5,once,TRBD1,TGTGCTAGCAGCTTAGGTGGGACAGCGAACCAAGAGACCCAGTACTTC,CASSLGGTANQETQYF
TRBV12-2,TRBJ1-4,-,-,TGTGCAAGTCGCTCAGCGGGACAGGGCTTGGAAAAACTGTTTTTT,CASRSAGQGLEKLFF
TRBV7-9,TRBJ2-2,-,TRBD2,TGTGCCAGCAGCGAGACTAGCGGAAACACCGGGGAGCTGTTTTTT,CASSETSGNTGELFF
TRBV9,TRBJ2-1,-,TRBD2,TGTGCCAGCAGCGTAGTAGCGGGAGATTACAATGAGCAGTTCTTC,CASSVVAGDYNEQFF
TRBV5-1,TRBJ2-5,-,TRBD2,TGCGCCAGCAGCTCCAGCGGGAGGGGGGAGACCCAGTACTTC,CASSSSGRGETQYF
TRBV7-9,TRBJ1-3,-,TRBD1,TGTGCCAGCAGCAGATTTGACAGGGGTTTTAGAAACACCATATATTTT,CASSRFDRGFRNTIYF
TRBV2,TRBJ2-5,-,TRBD2,TGTGCCAGCACCGATAGGGGACTAGAGTCAGAGACCCAGTACTTC,CASTDRGLESETQYF
TRBV4-1,TRBJ2-2,-,TRBD2,TGCGCCAGCAGCCAATCTATCGGGAGGGCGTTCGGGGAGCTGTTTTTT,CASSQSIGRAFGELFF
TRBV4-1,TRBJ2-3,-,TRBD1,TGCGCCAGCAGCCAAGCCCTTTCAGGGGGTATATATACGCAGTATTTT,CASSQALSGGIYTQYF
TRBV7-9,TRBJ1-6,-,-,TGTGCCAGCAGTTCCGCGGGTGGCGGCCGGTCACCCCTCCACTTT,CASSSAGGGRSPLHF
TRBV2,TRBJ2-7,-,-,TGTGCCAGCCGGGACCGATGGGACTGGTACGAGCAGTACTTC,CASRDRWDWYEQYF
TRBV5-1,TRBJ1-3,-,TRBD1,TGCGCCAGCAGCCAAGGACAGGTCTCTGGAAACACCATATATTTT,CASSQGQVSGNTIYF
TRBV3-1/TRBV3-2,TRBJ2-2,-,TRBD2,TGTGCCAGCACCGCATCGGGGGGACTAGCGGCGAACACCGGGGAGCTGTTTTTT,CASTASGGLAANTGELFF
TRBV28,TRBJ1-1,once,-,TGTGCCAGCAGTTTTAGGTATTTTCAGGGGAACACTGAAGCTTTCTTT,CASSFRYFQGNTEAFF
TRBV19,TRBJ1-4,-,TRBD1,TGTGCCAGTAGTACCGGGACAGCTAATGAAAAACTGTTTTTT,CASSTGTANEKLFF
TRBV7-6,TRBJ2-7,-,TRBD1,TGTGCCAGCAGCCCCCAACCGGGACAGCTTGACTACGAGCAGTACTTC,CASSPQPGQLDYEQYF
TRBV6-5,TRBJ1-6,few,-,TGTGCCAGCAGTTACGAGGGCTCCTATAATTCACCCCTCCACTTT,CASSYEGSYNSPLHF
TRBV2,TRBJ2-4,-,-,TGTGCCAGCAGCCCGGACTCCTTCGATGCCAAAAACATTCAGTACTTC,CASSPDSFDAKNIQYF
TRBV5-4,TRBJ2-7,-,-,TGTGCCAGCAGCGAAAACAGGGTTCCCATCTACGAGCAGTACTTC,CASSENRVPIYEQYF
TRBV27,TRBJ2-7,-,TRBD1,TGTGCCAGCAGGCCAGCAGGGGGCCGCGACGAGCAGTACTTC,CASRPAGGRDEQYF
TRBV5-4,TRBJ2-5,once,-,TGTGCCAGCAGCTTGGTATCTAAACAAGAGACCCAGTACTTC,CASSLVSKQETQYF
TRBV7-8,TRBJ2-1,-,TRBD2,TGTGCCAGCAGTCCAGCGGGGGGGCCCAATGAGCAGTTCTTC,CASSPAGGPNEQFF
TRBV14,TRBJ2-5,-,TRBD1,TGTGCCAGCAGCCAAGTTCGAGGGACAGGGGTTAGGTTAGGCCAAGAGACCCAGTACTTC,CASSQVRGTGVRLGQETQYF
TRBV2,TRBJ2-7,-,-,TGTGCCAGCGGCGGAATCTACGAGCAGTACTTC,CASGGIYEQYF
TRBV5-1,TRBJ2-1,-,-,TGCGCCAGCAGCTTGGCGGGAGCGGACTACAATGAGCAGTTCTTC,CASSLAGADYNEQFF
TRBV5-1,TRBJ2-7,once,-,TGCGCCAGCAGCTTGACAGGACAGAGTTTCTACGAGCAGTACTTC,CASSLTGQSFYEQYF
TRBV24-1,TRBJ2-5,-,TRBD2,TGTGCCACCAGTGGTGTTAGCGGGCAAGAGACCCAGTACTTC,CATSGVSGQETQYF
TRBV6-5,TRBJ2-2,-,TRBD2,TGTGCCAGCGTCGCGGGGGGAGCCGGGGAGCTGTTTTTT,CASVAGGAGELFF
TRBV2,TRBJ2-3,-,TRBD2,TGTGCCAGCAGTGACCCAGCGGGAGGGGTAGATACGCAGTATTTT,CASSDPAGGVDTQYF